Below are 25 T cell receptor beta chains sequenced from a single sample in a study of blood T cells in healthy people across ages. Combining a sample-barcoded 5' primer with a J-beta primer mix, a second PCR ran for about 6 to 11 cycles. One entry per CDR3 protein, called by TCRdb with MiXCR from the 5' RACE reads. The profile covers about 730,000 distinct CDR3 sequences, with roughly 45% appearing a single time and 20% to 25% taken by the ten largest. The sequencing sample was made of blood. Source of these receptors: a woman aged 60-70 years in good health.

V usage is TRBV5-8 and J usage is TRBJ2-1; D is ambiguous. Trimming removed 4 bases at V and 10 bases at J, with 12 bases between. The CDR3 runs to 12 residues. CDR1 is SGHTS and CDR2 is YDEGEE in the germline V gene. This chain's CDR3 is CASSPTPYEQFF. In DNA form, the CDR3 reads TGTGCCAGCAGCCCGACGCCCTACGAGCAGTTCTTC. Full variable domain (outside the CDR3, taken from reference TRBV5-8 and TRBJ2-1): EAGVTQSPTHLIKTRGQQATLRCSPISGHTSVYWYQQALGLGLQFLLWYDEGEERNRGNFPPRFSGRQFPNYSSELNVNALELEDSALYLCASSPTPYEQFFGPGTRLTVL.

The chain employs TRBV6-6 and TRBJ2-3; D is unclear. Germline V gives CDR1 MNHNY, CDR2 SVGAGI (reference sequence). The CDR3 totals 12 residues. V gave up 5 bases and J gave up 6 bases, with 9 bases separating them. CDR3 region: CASSPSIDTQYF. CDR3 in DNA: TGTGCCAGCAGTCCCTCTATTGATACGCAGTATTTT.

The V gene is TRBV5-1, the J gene TRBJ2-3; tentatively, D is TRBD1 or TRBD2 (5 bases each). This CDR3 contains 13 residues. Trimming stripped 6 bases from V and 2 bases from J, with 10 bases between. The germline V gene encodes CDR1 SGHRS and CDR2 YFSETQ. CDR3 sequence (DNA): TGCGCCAGCACCGGGGCTAACACAGATACGCAGTATTTT. Translation gives CASTGANTDTQYF.

The rearrangement joins TRBV18 to TRBJ2-7; 7 nucleotides match TRBD1. The CDR3 sequence is 15 residues long. Germline values: CDR1 KGHSH, CDR2 LQKENI. Unmatched junction bases numbered 11, after V lost 3 bases and J lost 6 bases. CDR3 in amino acids: CASSPRGQRGVEQYF. DNA for the CDR3: TGTGCCAGCTCACCCCGGGGACAGAGAGGGGTCGAGCAGTACTTC.

The genes are TRBV9 and TRBJ2-2, with D maybe TRBD2 (7 bases). There are 15 residues in the CDR3. Trimming took 1 base from V and 2 from J, leaving 9 bases between them. CDR1 SGDLS and CDR2 YYNGEE come from the germline V gene. Here the CDR3 reads CASSVTGGNTGELFF. The CDR3 region has the DNA TGTGCCAGCAGCGTAACGGGGGGCAACACCGGGGAGCTGTTTTTT.

This clonotype showed up just once. V and J are TRBV6-4 and TRBJ2-1; the D gene is possibly TRBD2 (7 bases). Germline V gene sequence: CDR1 MRHNA, CDR2 SNTAGT. This CDR3 is built from 15 residues. V lost 3 bases and J lost 2, with 11 bases in between. CDR3 loop: CASSEGGGTYNEQFF. The CDR3 bases are TGTGCCAGCAGTGAAGGGGGAGGGACCTACAATGAGCAGTTCTTC.

This clonotype came up many times. The V gene is TRBV29-1, the J gene TRBJ2-7; 8 nucleotides agree with TRBD1. This CDR3 has 12 amino acids. Germline assignment: CDR1 SQVTM and CDR2 ANQGSEA. With 8 bases clipped from V and 4 bases from J, the junction kept 7 bases outside the gene matches. This chain's CDR3 is CSSQGAGYEQYF. CDR3 nucleotide sequence: TGCAGCTCCCAGGGGGCTGGGTACGAGCAGTACTTC.

The rearrangement uses TRBV3-1 and TRBJ2-5; the match to TRBD2 covers 7 bases. This CDR3 region has 15 residues. Germline loops: CDR1 LGHDT, CDR2 YNNKEL (reference sequence). J lost 11 bases, V lost 0 bases, and 12 bases had no gene match. In nucleotides, the CDR3 is TGTGCCAGCAGCCAAGAACCGACTAGCCCTAATGAGCAGTACTTC. It yields the protein CASSQEPTSPNEQYF.

The sample holds many counts of this clonotype. J is TRBJ2-1 and V is TRBV29-1, with D unclear. This CDR3 is built from 12 residues. V was shortened by 7 bases and J by 6 bases, with 13 bases between the two germline ends. Germline CDR1 and CDR2: SQVTM and ANQGSEA. The CDR3 DNA reads as TGCAGCGCCCTGACCCCCCGCAATGAGCAGTTCTTC. As protein: CSALTPRNEQFF.

This sequence joins TRBV20-1 and TRBJ1-1, with no clear D. The V and J ends lost 5 bases and 3 bases respectively, with 16 bases between them. The CDR3 is 14 amino acids. Germline CDR1 and CDR2: DFQATT and SNEGSKA (reference sequence). CDR3 in DNA: TGCAGTGCTTTCCCTCCCGGTGTCGACACTGAAGCTTTCTTT. This sequence encodes CSAFPPGVDTEAFF.

V is TRBV7-2 and J is TRBJ2-1; TRBD2 agrees at 13 bases. The CDR3 length is 17 residues. Losses at the gene ends were 2 bases for V and 3 bases for J; bases not matched to a gene: 4. The germline gives CDR1 SGHTA, CDR2 FQGNSA. The CDR3 is CASSLMTSGGNYNEQFF. The CDR3 nucleotides are TGTGCCAGCAGCTTAATGACTAGCGGGGGGAACTACAATGAGCAGTTCTTC.

CDR3 sequence: CASSLTGTSGRNEQFF. The CDR3 DNA is TGTGCCAGCAGCCTAACCGGGACTAGCGGGAGGAATGAGCAGTTCTTC. The rearrangement joins TRBV6-2 or TRBV6-3 to TRBJ2-1, with TRBD2 identical over 15 bases. The CDR3 is 16 amino acids. Germline V CDR1 and CDR2: MNHEY, SVGEGT. Trimming took 6 bases from V and 7 from J; bases not matched to a gene: 7.

The chain carries TRBV9 and TRBJ2-3; TRBD2 matches 9 bases. Trimming cost V 3 bases and J 6 bases; bases outside gene matches: 11. This CDR3 has 16 amino acids. From germline, CDR1 is SGDLS and CDR2 YYNGEE. Here the CDR3 reads CASSATTGLAFDTQYF. The DNA of the CDR3 is TGTGCCAGCAGCGCCACCACGGGACTAGCTTTCGATACGCAGTATTTT.

V gene TRBV6-2 or TRBV6-3 combines with J gene TRBJ2-2; no definite D call. The length of the CDR3 is 12 residues. The V and J ends lost 5 bases and 6 bases respectively, with 7 bases between them. Germline V gives CDR1 MNHEY, CDR2 SVGEGT. The CDR3 DNA reads TGTGCCAGCAGTCCACCCGCCGGGGAGCTGTTTTTT. Translation: CASSPPAGELFF.

The chain couples TRBV6-6 to TRBJ2-7, with TRBD2 matching over 11 bases. The CDR3 spans 17 residues. Germline V lookup: CDR1 MNHNY, CDR2 SVGAGI (reference sequence). V lost 6 bases and J lost 7; bases outside the gene matches: 17. The CDR3 loop is CASSSRLAGNDLREQYF. CDR3 DNA: TGTGCCAGCAGCTCCCGACTAGCGGGAAACGATTTGAGGGAGCAGTACTTC.

The chain recombines TRBV7-3 with TRBJ2-1; D possibly corresponds to TRBD1 (5 bases). This CDR3 is 14 amino acids long. CDR1 is SGHTA and CDR2 is FQGTGA in the germline V gene. V was pared by 2 bases and J by 4 bases, with 9 bases between. The CDR3 sequence is CASSLDPGYNEQFF. Written as DNA, the CDR3 is TGTGCCAGCAGCTTAGATCCAGGGTACAATGAGCAGTTCTTC. The entire variable domain, with the rest obtained from reference TRBV7-3 and TRBJ2-1, is as follows: GAGVSQTPSNKVTEKGKYVELRCDPISGHTALYWYRQSLGQGPEFLIYFQGTGAADDSGLPNDRFFAVRPEGSVSTLKIQRTERGDSAVYLCASSLDPGYNEQFFGPGTRLTVL.

A word on this clonotype: The junction departs from the called germline gene at one end, perhaps through a read error. The chain is built from TRBV12-3 or TRBV12-4 and TRBJ1-2, with a weak D call TRBD1 (5 bases). The CDR3 extends over 13 amino acids. The CDR3 sequence is CASSPQTESGCTF. The CDR3 DNA reads TGTGCCAGCAGCCCTCAGACAGAATCCGGCTGCACCTTC.

This clonotype was counted only a few times. The chain has TRBV20-1 and TRBJ2-7; D may be TRBD2 (5 bases). This CDR3 region has 13 residues. Trimming cost V 3 bases and J 2 bases, with 11 bases left between them. Per the germline V gene, CDR1 is DFQATT and CDR2 is SNEGSKA (reference sequence). CDR3 in amino acids: CSASITRTYEQYF. CDR3 bases: TGCAGTGCTAGTATAACTAGGACCTACGAGCAGTACTTC.

The V gene is TRBV6-1, the J gene TRBJ2-5, with D possibly TRBD1 on 6 matching bases. V lost 10 bases, J lost 1 base, and 16 bases lay in between. The V gene's germline CDR1 is MNHNS and CDR2 SASEGT. The CDR3 spans 14 residues. In nucleotides, the CDR3 is TGTGCCATCCGAACAGGGACACTCCAAGAGACCCAGTACTTC. Protein product: CAIRTGTLQETQYF.

This clonotype was recorded a few times. The gene calls are TRBV7-3 and TRBJ2-1; 8 bases are a match to TRBD1. V lost 5 bases and J lost 9; bases outside the gene matches: 6. This CDR3 comprises 13 residues. Germline loops: CDR1 SGHTA, CDR2 FQGTGA. The CDR3 DNA sequence: TGTGCCAGCAGCCAGGGGGCTATGGGTGAGCAGTTCTTC. Translation gives CASSQGAMGEQFF.

V and J are TRBV5-1 and TRBJ2-2, with D perhaps matching TRBD1 or TRBD2 (5 bases each). The germline CDR1 and CDR2 sequences are SGHRS and YFSETQ. Deletions cut 4 bases from V and 3 bases from J, with 13 bases between. This CDR3 spans 15 amino acids. CDR3 in DNA: TGCGCCAGCAGCCGAGGGACCGCGGACACCGGGGAGCTGTTTTTT. This codes for CASSRGTADTGELFF.

This clonotype was recorded a few times. This sequence joins TRBV27 and TRBJ2-1; D unresolved. The CDR3 runs 17 residues. V was pared by 5 bases and J by 0 bases, with 17 bases between. The germline V gene encodes CDR1 MNHEY and CDR2 SMNVEV (reference sequence). CDR3 sequence (DNA): TGTGCCAGCAGTCCCTTTCTTGCCGTTGGCTCCTACAATGAGCAGTTCTTC. Protein sequence: CASSPFLAVGSYNEQFF.

The J gene is TRBJ1-2, the V gene TRBV7-2; no definite D call. V lost 5 bases and J lost 8, with 12 bases in between. Germline lookup yields CDR1 SGHTA and CDR2 FQGNSA. The CDR3 contains 12 residues. The DNA of the CDR3 is TGTGCCAGCAGCAAAGTTAGAGGCGGCTACACCTTC. Its protein is CASSKVRGGYTF.

The rearrangement links TRBV11-2 to TRBJ2-1, with 9 bases fitting TRBD2. Looked up from germline, CDR1 is SGHAT and CDR2 is FQNNGV. The CDR3 totals 16 residues. V dropped 2 bases and J dropped 4; count of bases not matched to a gene: 6. The CDR3 protein is CASSLPSSGGYNEQFF. CDR3 coding DNA: TGTGCCAGCAGCTTACCTAGTAGCGGGGGTTACAATGAGCAGTTCTTC.

This clonotype appeared a few times. A clone one base away is much larger, so this may be a read error. The V call is TRBV7-9, the J call TRBJ2-5; 7 nucleotides agree with TRBD2. Trimming cost V 1 base and J 11 bases; bases outside gene matches: 10. Germline V gene lookup returns CDR1 SEHNR and CDR2 FQNEAQ (reference sequence). The CDR3 is 14 amino acids. The CDR3 spells CASSLVAGNNEQYF. In DNA form, the CDR3 reads TGTGCCAGCAGCTTAGTAGCGGGCAACAATGAGCAGTACTTC.